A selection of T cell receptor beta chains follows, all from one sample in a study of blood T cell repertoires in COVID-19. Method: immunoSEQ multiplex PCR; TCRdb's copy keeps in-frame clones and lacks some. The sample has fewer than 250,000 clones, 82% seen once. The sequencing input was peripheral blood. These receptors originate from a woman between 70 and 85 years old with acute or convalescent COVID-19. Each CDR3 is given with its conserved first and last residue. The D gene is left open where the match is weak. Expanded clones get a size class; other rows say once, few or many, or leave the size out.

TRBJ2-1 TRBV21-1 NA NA CASDSRDRTYREQFF TGTGCCAGCGATTCCCGGGACAGGACTTATCGGGAGCAGTTCTTC
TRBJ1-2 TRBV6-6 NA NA CASSYSGGGYGYTF TGTGCCAGCAGTTACTCGGGGGGTGGCTATGGCTACACCTTC
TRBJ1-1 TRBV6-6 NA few CASSRQGMNTEAFF TGTGCCAGCAGCCGGCAGGGGATGAACACTGAAGCTTTCTTT
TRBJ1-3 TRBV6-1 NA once CASSEFDSLPSGNTIYF TGTGCCAGCAGTGAATTTGACAGTCTCCCCTCTGGAAACACCATATATTTT
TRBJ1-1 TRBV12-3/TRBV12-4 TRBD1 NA CASSSTGGSEAFF TGTGCCAGCAGTTCCACAGGGGGCTCTGAAGCTTTCTTT
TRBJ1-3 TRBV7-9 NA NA CASSFDLTAGNTIYF TGTGCCAGCAGCTTTGATTTGACAGCTGGAAACACCATATATTTT
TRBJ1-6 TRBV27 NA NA CASSLWNSPNSPLHF TGTGCCAGCAGTTTATGGAACAGCCCTAATTCACCCCTCCACTTT
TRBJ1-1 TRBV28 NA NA CASSLGGNTEAFF TGTGCCAGCAGTTTAGGAGGGAACACTGAAGCTTTCTTT
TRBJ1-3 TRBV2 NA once CASSVRRSSGNTIYF TGTGCCAGCAGTGTGCGTCGTAGCTCTGGAAACACCATATATTTT
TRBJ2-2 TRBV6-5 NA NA CASSYLAGELFF TGTGCCAGCAGTTACCTAGCCGGGGAGCTGTTTTTT
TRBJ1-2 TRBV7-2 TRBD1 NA CASSLSVGQGDGYTF TGTGCCAGCAGCTTATCGGTAGGACAGGGGGATGGCTACACCTTC
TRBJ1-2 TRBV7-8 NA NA CASSPAANYGYTF TGTGCCAGCAGCCCTGCGGCTAACTATGGCTACACCTTC
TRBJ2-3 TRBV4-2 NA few CASSQGGGAGRSTDTQYF TGTGCCAGCAGCCAAGGAGGGGGGGCGGGGCGAAGCACAGATACGCAGTATTTT
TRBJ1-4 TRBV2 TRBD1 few CASSERGGSEKLFF TGTGCCAGCAGTGAGCGAGGGGGCAGTGAAAAACTGTTTTTT
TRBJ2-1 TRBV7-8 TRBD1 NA CASSSGQYNEQFF TGTGCCAGCAGCTCGGGACAGTACAATGAGCAGTTCTTC
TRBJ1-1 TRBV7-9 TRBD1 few CASSLGDSTEAFF TGTGCCAGCAGCCTCGGGGACAGCACTGAAGCTTTCTTT
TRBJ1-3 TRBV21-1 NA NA CASSKWRTASGNTIYF TGTGCCAGCAGCAAATGGCGGACAGCCTCTGGAAACACCATATATTTT
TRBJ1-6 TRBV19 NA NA CASSTQRGFGSPLHF TGTGCCAGTAGTACCCAGAGGGGGTTCGGTTCACCCCTCCACTTT
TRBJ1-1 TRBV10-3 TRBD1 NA CAISRDRGNTEAFF TGTGCCATCAGCCGGGACAGGGGGAACACTGAAGCTTTCTTT
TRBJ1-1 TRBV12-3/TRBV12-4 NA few CASSLQMNTEAFF TGTGCCAGCAGTTTACAGATGAACACTGAAGCTTTCTTT
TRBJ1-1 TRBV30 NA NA CAWSGQFYTEAFF TGTGCCTGGAGTGGGCAGTTCTACACTGAAGCTTTCTTT
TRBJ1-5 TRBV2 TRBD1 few CASSLDRGGQPQHF TGTGCCAGCAGCCTCGACAGGGGAGGTCAGCCCCAGCATTTT
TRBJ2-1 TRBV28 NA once CASSLSTANEQFF TGTGCCAGCAGTTTATCGACTGCTAATGAGCAGTTCTTC
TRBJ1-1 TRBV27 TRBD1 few CASSPTRGVAFF TGTGCCAGCAGTCCCACCAGGGGGGTGGCTTTCTTT
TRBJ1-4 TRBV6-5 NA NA CASSAEIATNEKLFF TGTGCCAGCAGCGCCGAGATTGCAACTAATGAAAAACTGTTTTTT
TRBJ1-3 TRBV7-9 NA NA CASSLAGRALSGNTIYF TGTGCCAGCAGCTTAGCCGGGAGGGCGCTTTCTGGAAACACCATATATTTT
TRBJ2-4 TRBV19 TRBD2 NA CASSTLAGTKNIQYF TGTGCCAGTAGTACGTTAGCGGGGACCAAAAACATTCAGTACTTC
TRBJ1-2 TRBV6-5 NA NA CASSTGHRSNYGYTF TGTGCCAGCAGTACCGGACATCGATCTAACTATGGCTACACCTTC